This TCR beta chain was documented in a study of CD8 T cells in Susac syndrome. Study-wide results and caveats: Across the total CD8+ repertoires, sixteen Susac-specific public clones were found. The CD8+ TEMRA repertoires yielded five such clones.

Patients with Susac syndrome met diagnostic criteria defined recently for definite or probable disease. TEMRA cells were FACS-enriched, with CD8+ and CD4+ T cells isolated negatively. About this clonotype itself: Its antigen is undetermined.

The authors reverse transcribed roughly 0.5 to 1 ug RNA with random hexamers. Amplification of TCR beta CDR3 used immunoSEQ multiplex PCR across 54 Vbeta and 13 Jbeta. TCRdb fed the immunoSEQ multiplex PCR reads into MiXCR, producing one record per CDR3 protein. Of about 150,000 distinct CDR3 sequences listed, over 90% are singletons. V was trimmed by 5 bases and J by 3 bases, leaving 10 bases between them. The CDR3 covers 13 residues. In germline, CDR1 is PRHDT, CDR2 FYEKMQ (reference sequence). This chain joins TRBV13 and TRBJ1-2, with D tentatively TRBD1 (5 bases). Sequencing used CD8+ T cells from PBMCs. The source of this sequence is a human donor with Susac syndrome. This CDR3 reads CASSDSADYGYTF. The CDR3 nucleotides read TGTGCCAGCAGCGACAGCGCTGACTATGGCTACACCTTC.